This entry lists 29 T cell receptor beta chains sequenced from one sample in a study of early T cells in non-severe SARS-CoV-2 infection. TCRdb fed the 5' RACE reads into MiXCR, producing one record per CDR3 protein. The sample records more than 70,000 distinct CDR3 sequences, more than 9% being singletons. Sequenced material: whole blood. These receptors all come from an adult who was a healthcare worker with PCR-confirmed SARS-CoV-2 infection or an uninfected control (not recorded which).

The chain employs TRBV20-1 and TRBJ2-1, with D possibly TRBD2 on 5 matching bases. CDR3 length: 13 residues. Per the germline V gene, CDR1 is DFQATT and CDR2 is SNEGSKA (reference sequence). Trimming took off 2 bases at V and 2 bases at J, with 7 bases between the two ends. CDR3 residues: CSARLRAYNEQFF. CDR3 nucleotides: TGCAGTGCTAGATTGCGGGCCTACAATGAGCAGTTCTTC.

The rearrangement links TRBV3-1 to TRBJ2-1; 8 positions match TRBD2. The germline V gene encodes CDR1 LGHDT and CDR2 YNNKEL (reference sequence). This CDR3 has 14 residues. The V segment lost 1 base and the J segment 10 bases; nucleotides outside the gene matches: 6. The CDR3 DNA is TGTGCCAGCAGCCAAGCGGGAGGGGGAGGGGAGCAGTTCTTC. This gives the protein CASSQAGGGGEQFF.

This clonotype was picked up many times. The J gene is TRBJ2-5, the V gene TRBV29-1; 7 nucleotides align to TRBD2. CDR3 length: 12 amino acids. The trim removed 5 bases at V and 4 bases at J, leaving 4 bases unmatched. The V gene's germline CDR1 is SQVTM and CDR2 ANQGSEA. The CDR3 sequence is CSVRPGGETQYF. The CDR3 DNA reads TGCAGCGTTCGCCCGGGAGGAGAGACCCAGTACTTC.

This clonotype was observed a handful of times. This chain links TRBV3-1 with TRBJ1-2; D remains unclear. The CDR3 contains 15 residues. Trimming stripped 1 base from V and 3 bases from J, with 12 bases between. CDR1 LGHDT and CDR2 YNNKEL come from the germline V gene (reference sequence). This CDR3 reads CASSQGFLAHYGYTF. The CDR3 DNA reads TGTGCCAGCAGCCAAGGTTTCCTTGCGCACTATGGCTACACCTTC. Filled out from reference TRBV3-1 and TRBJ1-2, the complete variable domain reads DTAVSQTPKYLVTQMGNDKSIKCEQNLGHDTMYWYKQDSKKFLKIMFSYNNKELIINETVPNRFSPKSPDKAHLNLHINSLELGDSAVYFCASSQGFLAHYGYTFGSGTRLTVV.

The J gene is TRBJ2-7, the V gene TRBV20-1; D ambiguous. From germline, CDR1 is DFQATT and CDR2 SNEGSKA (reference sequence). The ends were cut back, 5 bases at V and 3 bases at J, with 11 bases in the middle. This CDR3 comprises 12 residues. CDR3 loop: CSAPEDLYEQYF. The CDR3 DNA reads TGCAGTGCTCCCGAGGACCTCTACGAGCAGTACTTC.

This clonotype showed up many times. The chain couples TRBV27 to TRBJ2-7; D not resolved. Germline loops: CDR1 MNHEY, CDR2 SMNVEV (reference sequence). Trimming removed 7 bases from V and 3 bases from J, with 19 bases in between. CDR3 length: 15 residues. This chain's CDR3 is CASNDLRKTHYEQYF. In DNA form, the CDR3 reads TGTGCCAGCAACGACCTCCGGAAAACCCACTACGAGCAGTACTTC.

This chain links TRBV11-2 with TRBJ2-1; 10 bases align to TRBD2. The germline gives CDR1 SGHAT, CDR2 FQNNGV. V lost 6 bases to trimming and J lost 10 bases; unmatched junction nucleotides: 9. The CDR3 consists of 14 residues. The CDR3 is CASSYLAGVGEQFF. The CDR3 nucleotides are TGTGCCAGCAGTTACCTAGCGGGAGTTGGAGAGCAGTTCTTC.

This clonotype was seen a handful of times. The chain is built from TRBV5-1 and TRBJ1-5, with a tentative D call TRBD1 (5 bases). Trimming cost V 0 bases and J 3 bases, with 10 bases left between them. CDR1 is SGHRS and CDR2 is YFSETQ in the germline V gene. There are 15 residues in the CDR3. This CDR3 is CASSLDTGSNQPQHF. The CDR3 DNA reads TGCGCCAGCAGCTTGGATACAGGATCCAATCAGCCCCAGCATTTT.

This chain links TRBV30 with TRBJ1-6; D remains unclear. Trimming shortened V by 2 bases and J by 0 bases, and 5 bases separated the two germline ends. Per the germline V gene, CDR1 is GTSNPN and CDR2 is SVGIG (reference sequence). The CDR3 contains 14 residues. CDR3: CAWSPSSYNSPLHF. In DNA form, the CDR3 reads TGTGCCTGGAGTCCGAGCTCCTATAATTCACCCCTCCACTTT. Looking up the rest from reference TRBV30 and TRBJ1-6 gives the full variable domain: SQTIHQWPATLVQPVGSPLSLECTVEGTSNPNLYWYRQAAGRGLQLLFYSVGIGQISSEVPQNLSASRPQDRQFILSSKKLLLSDSGFYLCAWSPSSYNSPLHFGNGTRLTVT.

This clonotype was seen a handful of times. The CDR3 spells CASTDQETQYF. The CDR3 DNA sequence: TGTGCCAGCACCGACCAAGAGACCCAGTACTTC. The chain is built from TRBV12-3 or TRBV12-4 and TRBJ2-5; D not certain. V lost 7 bases and J 0 bases, leaving 3 bases between the germline ends. The length of the CDR3 is 11 residues.

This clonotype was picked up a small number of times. CDR3 DNA sequence: TGTGCCAGCAGTTTAACCCCAGGGACGAATAGCGATGAGCAGTTCTTC. Protein sequence: CASSLTPGTNSDEQFF. V usage is TRBV27 and J usage is TRBJ2-1; either TRBD1 or TRBD2 may supply D (5 bases each). Germline CDR1 and CDR2: MNHEY and SMNVEV (reference sequence). V lost 2 bases and J lost 8, with 19 bases in between. The length of the CDR3 is 16 residues.

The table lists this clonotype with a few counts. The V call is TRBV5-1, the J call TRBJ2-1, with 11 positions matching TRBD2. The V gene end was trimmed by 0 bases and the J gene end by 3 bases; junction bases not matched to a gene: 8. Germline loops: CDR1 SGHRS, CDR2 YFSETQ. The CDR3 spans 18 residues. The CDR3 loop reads CASSLALLAGGYYNEQFF. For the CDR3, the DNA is TGCGCCAGCAGCTTGGCCCTGCTAGCGGGAGGATACTACAATGAGCAGTTCTTC.

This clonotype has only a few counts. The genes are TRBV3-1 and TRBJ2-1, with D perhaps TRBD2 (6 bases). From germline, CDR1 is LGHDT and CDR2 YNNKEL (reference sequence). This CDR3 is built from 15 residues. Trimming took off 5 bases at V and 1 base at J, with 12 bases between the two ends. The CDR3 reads CASSEGAGSYNEQFF. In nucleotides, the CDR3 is TGTGCCAGCAGCGAAGGGGCGGGGTCCTACAATGAGCAGTTCTTC.

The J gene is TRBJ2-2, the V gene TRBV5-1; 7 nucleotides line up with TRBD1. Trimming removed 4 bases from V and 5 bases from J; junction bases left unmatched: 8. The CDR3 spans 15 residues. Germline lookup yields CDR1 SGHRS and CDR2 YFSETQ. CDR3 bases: TGCGCCAGCAGCCTGGACAGGCCGGGGACCGGGGAGCTGTTTTTT. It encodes CASSLDRPGTGELFF. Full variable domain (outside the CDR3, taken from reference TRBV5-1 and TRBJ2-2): KAGVTQTPRYLIKTRGQQVTLSCSPISGHRSVSWYQQTPGQGLQFLFEYFSETQRNKGNFPGRFSGRQFSNSRSEMNVSTLELGDSALYLCASSLDRPGTGELFFGEGSRLTVL.

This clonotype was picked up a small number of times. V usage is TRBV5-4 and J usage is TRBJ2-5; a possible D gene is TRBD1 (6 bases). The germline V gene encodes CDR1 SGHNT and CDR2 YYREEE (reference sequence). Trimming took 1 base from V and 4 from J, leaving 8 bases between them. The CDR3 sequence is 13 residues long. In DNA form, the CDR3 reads TGTGCCAGCAGCTTGAAAGGGGGAGAGACCCAGTACTTC. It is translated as CASSLKGGETQYF.

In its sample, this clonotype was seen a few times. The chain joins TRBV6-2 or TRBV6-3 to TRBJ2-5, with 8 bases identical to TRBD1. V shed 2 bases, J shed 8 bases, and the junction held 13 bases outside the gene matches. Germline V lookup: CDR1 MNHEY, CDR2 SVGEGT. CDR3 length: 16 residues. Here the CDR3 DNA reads TGTGCCAGCAGTTACGGTGGACCCGGGACAGGATACACCCAGTACTTC. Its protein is CASSYGGPGTGYTQYF.

The CDR3 DNA follows: TGCGCCAGCAGCCCGGACCCCACAGATACGCAGTATTTT. This translates into CASSPDPTDTQYF. The V and J genes are TRBV5-1 and TRBJ2-3; no definite D call. CDR1 and CDR2 from the germline V gene are SGHRS and YFSETQ. Trimming pared 4 bases from V and 2 bases from J, leaving 8 bases between. The CDR3 spans 13 residues.

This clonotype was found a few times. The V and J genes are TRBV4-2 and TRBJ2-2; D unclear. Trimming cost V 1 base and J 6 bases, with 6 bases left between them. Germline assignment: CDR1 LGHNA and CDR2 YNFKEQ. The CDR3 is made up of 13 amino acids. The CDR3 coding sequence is TGTGCCAGCAGCCAAGTTATTTCCGGGGAGCTGTTTTTT. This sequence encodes CASSQVISGELFF.

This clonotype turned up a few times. The CDR3 coding sequence is TGTGCCAGCAGTCAAACCGGGACCGTCACTAACTATGGCTACACCTTC. Its protein product is CASSQTGTVTNYGYTF. This rearrangement joins TRBV6-1 to TRBJ1-2, with D perhaps TRBD1 (5 bases). Looked up from germline, CDR1 is MNHNS and CDR2 is SASEGT. This CDR3 comprises 16 residues. The V and J ends lost 5 bases and 0 bases respectively, with 16 bases between them.

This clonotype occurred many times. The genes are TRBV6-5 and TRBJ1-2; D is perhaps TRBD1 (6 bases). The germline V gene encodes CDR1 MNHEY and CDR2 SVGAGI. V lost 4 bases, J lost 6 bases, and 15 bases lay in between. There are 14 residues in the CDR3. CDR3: CASSLQGRGNGYTF. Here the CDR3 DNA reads TGTGCCAGCAGTTTGCAGGGGCGCGGTAATGGCTACACCTTC.

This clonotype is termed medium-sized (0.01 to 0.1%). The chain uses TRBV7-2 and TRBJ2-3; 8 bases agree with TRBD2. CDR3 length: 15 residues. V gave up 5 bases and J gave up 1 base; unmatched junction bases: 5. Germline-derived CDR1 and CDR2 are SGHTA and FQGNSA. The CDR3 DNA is TGTGCCAGCAGCCCTGTTAGCGGGGGCACAGATACGCAGTATTTT. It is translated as CASSPVSGGTDTQYF.

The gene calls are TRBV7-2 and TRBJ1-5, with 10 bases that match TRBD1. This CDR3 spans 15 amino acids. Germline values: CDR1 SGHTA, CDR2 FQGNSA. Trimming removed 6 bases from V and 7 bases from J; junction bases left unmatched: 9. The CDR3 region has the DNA TGTGCCAGCAGTTCCGGGACAGGGGCAGGGCAGCCCCAGCATTTT. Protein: CASSSGTGAGQPQHF.

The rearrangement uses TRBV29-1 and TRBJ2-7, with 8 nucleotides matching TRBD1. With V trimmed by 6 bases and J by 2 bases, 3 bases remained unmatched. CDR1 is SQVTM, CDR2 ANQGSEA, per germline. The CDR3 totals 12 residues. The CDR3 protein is CSVWTGTYEQYF. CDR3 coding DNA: TGCAGCGTATGGACAGGGACCTACGAGCAGTACTTC.

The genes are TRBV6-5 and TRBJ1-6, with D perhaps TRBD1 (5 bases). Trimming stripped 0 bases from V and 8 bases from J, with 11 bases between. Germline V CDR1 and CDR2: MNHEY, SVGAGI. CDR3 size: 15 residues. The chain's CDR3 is CASSYSPGRDSPLHF. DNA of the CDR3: TGTGCCAGCAGTTACTCGCCAGGGAGGGATTCACCCCTCCACTTT.

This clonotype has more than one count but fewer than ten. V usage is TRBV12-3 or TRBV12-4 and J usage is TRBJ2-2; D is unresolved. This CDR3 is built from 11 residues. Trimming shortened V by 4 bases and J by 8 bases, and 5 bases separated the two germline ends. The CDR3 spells CASSSTGELFF. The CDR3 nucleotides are TGTGCCAGCAGTTCAACAGGGGAGCTGTTTTTT.

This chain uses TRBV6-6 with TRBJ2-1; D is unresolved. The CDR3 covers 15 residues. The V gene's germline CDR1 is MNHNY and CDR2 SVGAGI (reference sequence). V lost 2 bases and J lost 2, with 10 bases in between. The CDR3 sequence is CASSYVGGPYNEQFF. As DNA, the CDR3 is TGTGCCAGCAGTTACGTGGGCGGCCCCTACAATGAGCAGTTCTTC.

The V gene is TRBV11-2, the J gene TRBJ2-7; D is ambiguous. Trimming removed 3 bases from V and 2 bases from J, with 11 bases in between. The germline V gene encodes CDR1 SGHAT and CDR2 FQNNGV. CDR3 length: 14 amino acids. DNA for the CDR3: TGTGCCAGCAGCTTCTCGCCCAACCCCTACGAGCAGTACTTC. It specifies CASSFSPNPYEQYF.

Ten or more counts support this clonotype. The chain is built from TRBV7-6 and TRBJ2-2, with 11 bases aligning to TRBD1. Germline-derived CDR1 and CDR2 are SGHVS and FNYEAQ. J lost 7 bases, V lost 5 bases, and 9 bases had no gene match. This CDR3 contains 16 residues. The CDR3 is CASSPTGQGAIGELFF. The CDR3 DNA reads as TGTGCCAGCAGCCCCACCGGACAGGGGGCTATCGGGGAGCTGTTTTTT.

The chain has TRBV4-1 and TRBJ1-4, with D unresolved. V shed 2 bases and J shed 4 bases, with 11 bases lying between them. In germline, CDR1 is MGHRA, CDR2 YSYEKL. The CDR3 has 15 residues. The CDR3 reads CASSQNTEDNEKLFF. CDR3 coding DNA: TGCGCCAGCAGCCAAAACACAGAGGATAATGAAAAACTGTTTTTT.